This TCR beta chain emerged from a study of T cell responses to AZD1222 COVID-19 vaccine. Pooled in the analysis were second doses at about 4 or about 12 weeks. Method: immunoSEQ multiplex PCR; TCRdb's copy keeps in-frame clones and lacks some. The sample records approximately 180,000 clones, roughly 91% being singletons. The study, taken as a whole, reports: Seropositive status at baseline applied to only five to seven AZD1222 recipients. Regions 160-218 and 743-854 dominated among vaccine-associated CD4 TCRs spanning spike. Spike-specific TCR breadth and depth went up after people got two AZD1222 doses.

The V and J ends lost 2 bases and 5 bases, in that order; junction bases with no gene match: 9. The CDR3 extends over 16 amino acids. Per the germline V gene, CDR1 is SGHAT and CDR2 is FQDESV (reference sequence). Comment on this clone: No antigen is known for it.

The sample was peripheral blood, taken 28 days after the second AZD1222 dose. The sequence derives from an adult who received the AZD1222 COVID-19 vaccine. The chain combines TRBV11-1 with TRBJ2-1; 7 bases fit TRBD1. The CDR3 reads CASSLTTGIGNNEQFF. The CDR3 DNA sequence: TGTGCCAGCAGCTTAACGACAGGGATAGGGAACAATGAGCAGTTCTTC.